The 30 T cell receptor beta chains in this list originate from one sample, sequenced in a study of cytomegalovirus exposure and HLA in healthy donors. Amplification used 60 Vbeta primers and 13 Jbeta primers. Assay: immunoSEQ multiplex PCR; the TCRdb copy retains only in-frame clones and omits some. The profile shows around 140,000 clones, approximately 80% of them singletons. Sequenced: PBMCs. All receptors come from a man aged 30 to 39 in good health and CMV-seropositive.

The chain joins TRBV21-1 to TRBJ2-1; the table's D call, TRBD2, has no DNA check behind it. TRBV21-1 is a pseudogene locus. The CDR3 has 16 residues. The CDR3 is CASSMGRGFGGNEQFF. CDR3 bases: TGTGCCAGCAGCATGGGTCGTGGCTTCGGGGGCAATGAGCAGTTCTTC.

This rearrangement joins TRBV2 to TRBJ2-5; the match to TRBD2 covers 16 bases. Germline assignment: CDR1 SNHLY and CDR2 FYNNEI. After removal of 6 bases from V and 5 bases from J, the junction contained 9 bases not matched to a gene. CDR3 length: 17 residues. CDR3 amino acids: CASSAGTSGGAGETQYF. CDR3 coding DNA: TGTGCCAGCAGCGCCGGGACTAGCGGGGGGGCCGGGGAGACCCAGTACTTC. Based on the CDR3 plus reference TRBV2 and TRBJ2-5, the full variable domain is EPEVTQTPSHQVTQMGQEVILRCVPISNHLYFYWYRQILGQKVEFLVSFYNNEISEKSEIFDDQFSVERPDGSNFTLKIRSTKLEDSAMYFCASSAGTSGGAGETQYFGPGTRLLVL.

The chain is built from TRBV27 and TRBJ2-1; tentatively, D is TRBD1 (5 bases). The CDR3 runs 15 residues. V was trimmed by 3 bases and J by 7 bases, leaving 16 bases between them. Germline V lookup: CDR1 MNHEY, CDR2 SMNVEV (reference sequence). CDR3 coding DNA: TGTGCCAGCAGTTTTTTTAGGGGAAGTTTGAATGAGCAGTTCTTC. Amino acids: CASSFFRGSLNEQFF.

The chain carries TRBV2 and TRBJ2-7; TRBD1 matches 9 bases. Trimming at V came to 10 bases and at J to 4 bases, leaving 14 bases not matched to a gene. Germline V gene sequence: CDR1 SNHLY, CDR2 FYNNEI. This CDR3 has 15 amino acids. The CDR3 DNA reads TGTGCCACCGATGGGACCGGGACAGGGACTTACGAGCAGTACTTC. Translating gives CATDGTGTGTYEQYF.

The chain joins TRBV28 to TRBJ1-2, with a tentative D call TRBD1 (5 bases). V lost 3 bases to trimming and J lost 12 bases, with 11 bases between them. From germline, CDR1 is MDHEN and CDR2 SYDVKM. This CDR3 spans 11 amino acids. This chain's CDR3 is CASSFGTLDTF. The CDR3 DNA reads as TGTGCCAGCAGTTTCGGGACTCTTGACACCTTC.

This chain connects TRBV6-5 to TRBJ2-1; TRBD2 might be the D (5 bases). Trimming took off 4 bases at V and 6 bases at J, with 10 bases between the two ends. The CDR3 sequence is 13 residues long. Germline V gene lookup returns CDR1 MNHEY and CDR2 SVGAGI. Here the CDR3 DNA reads TGTGCCAGCAGTTGGGGAGTCCTCAATGAGCAGTTCTTC. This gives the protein CASSWGVLNEQFF.

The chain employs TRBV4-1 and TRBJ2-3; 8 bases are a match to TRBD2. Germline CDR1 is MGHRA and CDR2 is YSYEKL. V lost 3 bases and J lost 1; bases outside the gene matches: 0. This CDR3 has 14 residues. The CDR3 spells CASSQRGGTDTQYF. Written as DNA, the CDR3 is TGCGCCAGCAGCCAGCGGGGGGGCACAGATACGCAGTATTTT.

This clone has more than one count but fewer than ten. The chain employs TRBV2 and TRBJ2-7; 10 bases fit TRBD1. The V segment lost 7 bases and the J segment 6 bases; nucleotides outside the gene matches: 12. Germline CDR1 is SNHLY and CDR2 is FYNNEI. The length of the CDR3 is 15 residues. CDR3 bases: TGTGCCAGCATGAGAACCGGGACAGGGGTTTCCGAGCAGTACTTC. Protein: CASMRTGTGVSEQYF.

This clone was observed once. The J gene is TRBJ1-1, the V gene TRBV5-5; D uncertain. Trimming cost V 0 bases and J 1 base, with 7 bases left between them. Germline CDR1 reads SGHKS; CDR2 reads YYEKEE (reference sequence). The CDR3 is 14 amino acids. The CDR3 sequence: CASSLDVANTEAFF. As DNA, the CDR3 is TGTGCCAGCAGCTTGGATGTAGCGAACACTGAAGCTTTCTTT.

CDR3 residues: CASSKVADKSNEKQFF. CDR3 nucleotide sequence: TGTGCCAGCAGCAAAGTGGCGGATAAGAGCAATGAGAAGCAGTTCTTC. The chain employs TRBV21-1 and TRBJ2-1; the listed D gene, TRBD2, was not tested against the DNA. TRBV21-1 counts as a pseudogene. The CDR3 runs 16 residues.

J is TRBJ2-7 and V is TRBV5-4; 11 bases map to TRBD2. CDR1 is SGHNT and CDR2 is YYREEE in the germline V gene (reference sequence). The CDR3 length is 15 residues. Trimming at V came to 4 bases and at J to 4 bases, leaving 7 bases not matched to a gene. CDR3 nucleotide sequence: TGTGCCAGCAGCCCGGGGGGGACTAGCGGATACGAGCAGTACTTC. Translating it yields CASSPGGTSGYEQYF.

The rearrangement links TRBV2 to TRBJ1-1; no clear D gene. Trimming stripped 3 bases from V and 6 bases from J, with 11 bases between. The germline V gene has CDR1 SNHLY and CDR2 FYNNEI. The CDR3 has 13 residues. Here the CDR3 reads CASSERQWAEAFF. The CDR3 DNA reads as TGTGCCAGCAGTGAGAGGCAGTGGGCTGAAGCTTTCTTT.

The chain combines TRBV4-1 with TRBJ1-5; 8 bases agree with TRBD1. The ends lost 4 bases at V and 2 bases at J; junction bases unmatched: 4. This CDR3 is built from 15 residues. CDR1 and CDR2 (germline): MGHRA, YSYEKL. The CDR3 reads CASSPQDRGNQPQHF. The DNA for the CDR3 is TGCGCCAGCAGCCCCCAGGACAGGGGCAATCAGCCCCAGCATTTT.

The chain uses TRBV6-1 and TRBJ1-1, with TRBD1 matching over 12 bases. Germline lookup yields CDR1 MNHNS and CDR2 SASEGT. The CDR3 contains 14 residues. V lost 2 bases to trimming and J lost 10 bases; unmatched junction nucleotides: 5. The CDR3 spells CASSERGQGARAFF. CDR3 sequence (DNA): TGTGCCAGCAGTGAACGGGGACAGGGGGCGCGAGCTTTCTTT.

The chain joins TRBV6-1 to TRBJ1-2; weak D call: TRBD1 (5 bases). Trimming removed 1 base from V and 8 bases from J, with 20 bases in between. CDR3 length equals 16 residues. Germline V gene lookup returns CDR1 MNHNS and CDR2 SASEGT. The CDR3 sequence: CASSEGGYGREEGYTF. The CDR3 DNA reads TGTGCCAGCAGTGAAGGGGGGTATGGGCGGGAGGAAGGCTACACCTTC.

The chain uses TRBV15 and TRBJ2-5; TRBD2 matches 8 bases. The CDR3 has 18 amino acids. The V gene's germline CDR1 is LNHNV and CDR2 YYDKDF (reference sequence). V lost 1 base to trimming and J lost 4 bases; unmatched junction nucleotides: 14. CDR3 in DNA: TGTGCCACCAGCAGAGTGGTCGTTAGCGGGGACATCTCAGAGACCCAGTACTTC. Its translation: CATSRVVVSGDISETQYF.

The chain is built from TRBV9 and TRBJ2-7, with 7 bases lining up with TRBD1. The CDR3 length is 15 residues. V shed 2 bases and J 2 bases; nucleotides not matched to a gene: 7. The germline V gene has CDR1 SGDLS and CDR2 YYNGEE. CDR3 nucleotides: TGTGCCAGCAGCGTCGGGACAGCCGAGGCCTACGAGCAGTACTTC. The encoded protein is CASSVGTAEAYEQYF.

The CDR3 loop reads CASTGGGFYNEQFF. DNA of the CDR3: TGTGCCAGCACAGGCGGCGGGTTCTACAATGAGCAGTTCTTC. The rearrangement uses TRBV6-5 and TRBJ2-1; the D gene is possibly TRBD2 (5 bases). Trimming took off 7 bases at V and 3 bases at J, with 13 bases between the two ends. The length of the CDR3 is 14 residues. Germline loops: CDR1 MNHEY, CDR2 SVGAGI.

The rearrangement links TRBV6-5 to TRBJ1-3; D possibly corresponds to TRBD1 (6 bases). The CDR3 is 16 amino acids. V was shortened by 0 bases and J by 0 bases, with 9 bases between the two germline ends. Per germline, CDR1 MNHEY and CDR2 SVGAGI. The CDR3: CASSYSRGGSGNTIYF. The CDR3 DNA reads TGTGCCAGCAGTTACTCGAGGGGGGGCTCTGGAAACACCATATATTTT.

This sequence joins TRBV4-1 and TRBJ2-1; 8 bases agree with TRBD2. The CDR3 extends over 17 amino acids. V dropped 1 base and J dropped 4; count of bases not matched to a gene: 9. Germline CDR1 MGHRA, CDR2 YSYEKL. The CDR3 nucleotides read TGCGCCAGCAGCCAAGGTCTCTGGACTAGCAGTTACAATGAGCAGTTCTTC. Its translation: CASSQGLWTSSYNEQFF.

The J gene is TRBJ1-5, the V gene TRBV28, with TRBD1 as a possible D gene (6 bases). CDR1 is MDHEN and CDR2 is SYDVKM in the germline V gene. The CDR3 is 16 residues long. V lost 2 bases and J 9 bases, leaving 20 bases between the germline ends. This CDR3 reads CASSLGGRGYQVPQHF. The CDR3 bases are TGTGCCAGCAGTTTAGGGGGGAGGGGGTATCAGGTGCCCCAGCATTTT.

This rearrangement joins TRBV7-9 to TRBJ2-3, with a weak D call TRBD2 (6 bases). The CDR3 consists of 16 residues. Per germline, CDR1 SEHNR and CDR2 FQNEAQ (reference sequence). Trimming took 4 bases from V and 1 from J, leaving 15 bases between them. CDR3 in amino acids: CASSSPGGSGTDTQYF. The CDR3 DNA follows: TGTGCCAGCAGCTCCCCCGGGGGTAGCGGCACAGATACGCAGTATTTT.

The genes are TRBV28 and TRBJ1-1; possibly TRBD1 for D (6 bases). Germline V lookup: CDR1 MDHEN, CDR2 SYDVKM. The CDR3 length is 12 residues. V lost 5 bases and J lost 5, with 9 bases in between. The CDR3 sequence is CASSPRGTEAFF. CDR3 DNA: TGTGCCAGCAGTCCCAGGGGTACTGAAGCTTTCTTT.

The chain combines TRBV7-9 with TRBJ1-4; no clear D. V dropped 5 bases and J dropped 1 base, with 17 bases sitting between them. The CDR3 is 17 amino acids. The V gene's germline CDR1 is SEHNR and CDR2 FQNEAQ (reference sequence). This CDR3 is CASSQPELGRTNEKLFF. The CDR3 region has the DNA TGTGCCAGCAGCCAACCGGAGTTGGGTAGAACTAATGAAAAACTGTTTTTT.

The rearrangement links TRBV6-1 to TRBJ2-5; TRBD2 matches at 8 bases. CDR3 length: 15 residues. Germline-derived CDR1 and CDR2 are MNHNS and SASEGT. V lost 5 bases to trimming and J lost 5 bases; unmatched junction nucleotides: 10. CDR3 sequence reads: CASSTLSGGPETQYF. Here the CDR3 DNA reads TGTGCCAGCAGTACTCTCTCGGGGGGGCCCGAGACCCAGTACTTC.

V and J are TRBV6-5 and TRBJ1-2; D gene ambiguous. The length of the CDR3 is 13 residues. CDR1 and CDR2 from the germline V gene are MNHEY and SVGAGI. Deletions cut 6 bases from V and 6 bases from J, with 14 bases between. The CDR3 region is CASSLTPTHGYTF. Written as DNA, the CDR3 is TGTGCCAGCAGCCTGACTCCAACCCATGGCTACACCTTC.

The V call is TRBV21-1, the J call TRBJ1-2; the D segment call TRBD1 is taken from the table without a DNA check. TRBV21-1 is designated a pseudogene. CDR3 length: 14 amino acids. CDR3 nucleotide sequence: TGTGCCAGCGGGGCATCCGACAGGGGAGACGGCTACACCTTC. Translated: CASGASDRGDGYTF.

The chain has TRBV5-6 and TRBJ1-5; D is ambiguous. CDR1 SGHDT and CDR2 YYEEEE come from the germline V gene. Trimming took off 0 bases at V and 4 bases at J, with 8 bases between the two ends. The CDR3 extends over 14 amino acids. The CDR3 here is CASSLASLNQPQHF. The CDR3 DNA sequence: TGTGCCAGCAGCTTGGCCTCCCTTAATCAGCCCCAGCATTTT.

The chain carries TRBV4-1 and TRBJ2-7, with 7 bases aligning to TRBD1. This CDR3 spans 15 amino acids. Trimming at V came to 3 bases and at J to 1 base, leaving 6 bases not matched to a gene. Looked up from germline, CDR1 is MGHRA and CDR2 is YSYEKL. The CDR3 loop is CASSQKRDSSYEQYF. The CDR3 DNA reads TGCGCCAGCAGCCAGAAACGGGACAGTTCCTACGAGCAGTACTTC.

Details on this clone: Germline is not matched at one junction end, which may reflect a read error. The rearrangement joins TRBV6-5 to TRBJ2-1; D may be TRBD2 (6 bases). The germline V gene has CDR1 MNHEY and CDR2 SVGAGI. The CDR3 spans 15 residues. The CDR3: CASTYGGVTDNEQFF. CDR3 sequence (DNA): TGTGCCAGCACTTACGGAGGGGTGACGGACAATGAGCAGTTCTTC.